This T cell receptor beta chain is drawn from a study of blood T cell repertoires in COVID-19. Study overall: Sample material is recorded as cDNA or gDNA derived from T cells, B-cell-depleted T cells, or PBMCs.

Here immunoSEQ multiplex PCR was the method, and the copy in TCRdb shows in-frame clones only, minus some. This repertoire shows approximately 330,000 clones, about 86% found once; its top ten account for around 4.2%. This sequence originates from a woman in her 40s with acute COVID-19. Sequenced: PBMCs or T cells enriched from blood (not recorded which).

This CDR3 reads CASSVDRGPGQPQHF. The CDR3 region has the DNA TGCGCCAGCAGCGTGGACAGGGGGCCGGGACAGCCCCAGCATTTT. The J gene is TRBJ1-5, the V gene TRBV4-3, with 11 bases lining up with TRBD1. Germline V CDR1 and CDR2: LGHNA, YSLEER. V dropped 5 bases and J dropped 7; count of bases not matched to a gene: 7. The CDR3 spans 15 residues.